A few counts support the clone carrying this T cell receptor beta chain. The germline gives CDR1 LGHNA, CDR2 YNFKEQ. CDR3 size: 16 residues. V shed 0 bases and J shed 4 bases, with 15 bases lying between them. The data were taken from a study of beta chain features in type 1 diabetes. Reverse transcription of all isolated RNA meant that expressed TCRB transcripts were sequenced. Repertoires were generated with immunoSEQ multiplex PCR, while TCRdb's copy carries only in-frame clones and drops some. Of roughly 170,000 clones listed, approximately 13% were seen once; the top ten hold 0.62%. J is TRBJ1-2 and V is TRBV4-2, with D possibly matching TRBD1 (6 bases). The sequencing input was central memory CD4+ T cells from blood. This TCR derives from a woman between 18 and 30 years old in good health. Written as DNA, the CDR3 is TGTGCCAGCAGCCAAGAAAGGGGGAGGGAGGGCTATGGCTACACCTTC. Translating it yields CASSQERGREGYGYTF.